This T cell receptor beta chain was captured by sequencing in a study of cytomegalovirus exposure and HLA in healthy donors. Points from the study as a whole: Later on, a genetic analysis was performed. It linked a missense variant in DCLRE1C with V- and J-gene trimming of TCR beta. TCR association rates varied by HLA locus in a later analysis, with DRB1 highest and HLA-C lowest.

On this clone: Its matching antigen is unknown.

The study ran its PCR with 60 Vbeta and 13 Jbeta primers. Assay: immunoSEQ multiplex PCR; the TCRdb copy retains only in-frame clones and omits some. The sample shows 180,000 or so clones, 9.5% of them seen only once. Germline CDR1 is SGDLS and CDR2 is YYNGEE. The ends lost 1 base at V and 7 bases at J; junction bases unmatched: 8. The CDR3 length is 15 residues. The sequence came from a woman aged 25-40 years in good health and CMV-seropositive. The chain combines TRBV9 with TRBJ1-2; 9 nucleotides line up with TRBD1. The sequenced material came from PBMCs. CDR3 nucleotides: TGTGCCAGCAGCGTACACGAACAGGGGGCGGTTGGCTACACCTTC. Translating it yields CASSVHEQGAVGYTF.